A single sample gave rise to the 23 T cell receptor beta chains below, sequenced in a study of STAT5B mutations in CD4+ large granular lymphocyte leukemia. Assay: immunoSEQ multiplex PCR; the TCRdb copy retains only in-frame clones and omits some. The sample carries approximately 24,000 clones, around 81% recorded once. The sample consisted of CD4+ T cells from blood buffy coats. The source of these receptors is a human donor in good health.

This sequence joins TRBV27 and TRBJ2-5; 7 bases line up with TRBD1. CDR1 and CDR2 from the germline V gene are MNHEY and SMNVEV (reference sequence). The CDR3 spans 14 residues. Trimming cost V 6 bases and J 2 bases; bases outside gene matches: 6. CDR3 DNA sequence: TGTGCCAGCAGCCGCGGACAGGAGCAAGAGACCCAGTACTTC. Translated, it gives CASSRGQEQETQYF.

The CDR3 DNA is TGTGCCAGCAGCTTAGTTGTAGGTCGAAGGGGCCAAGAGACCCAGTACTTC. Translation gives CASSLVVGRRGQETQYF. The gene calls are TRBV7-9 and TRBJ2-5; TRBD1 might be the D (5 bases). CDR1 SEHNR and CDR2 FQNEAQ come from the germline V gene (reference sequence). The CDR3 has 17 residues. V lost 1 base to trimming and J lost 1 base, with 16 bases between them.

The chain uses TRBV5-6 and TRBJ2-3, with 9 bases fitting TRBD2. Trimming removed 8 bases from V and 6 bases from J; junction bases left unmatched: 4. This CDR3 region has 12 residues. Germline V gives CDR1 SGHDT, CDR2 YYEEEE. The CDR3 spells CASSGRHDTQYF. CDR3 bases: TGTGCCAGTAGCGGGAGACACGATACGCAGTATTTT.

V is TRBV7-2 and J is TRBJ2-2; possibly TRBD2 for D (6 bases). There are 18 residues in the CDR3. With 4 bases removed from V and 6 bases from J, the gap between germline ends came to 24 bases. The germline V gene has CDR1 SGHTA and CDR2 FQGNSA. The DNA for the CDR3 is TGTGCCAGCAGCTCCCTGAGGAGGGGTCTTCAGGTGCCCGGGGAGCTGTTTTTT. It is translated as CASSSLRRGLQVPGELFF.

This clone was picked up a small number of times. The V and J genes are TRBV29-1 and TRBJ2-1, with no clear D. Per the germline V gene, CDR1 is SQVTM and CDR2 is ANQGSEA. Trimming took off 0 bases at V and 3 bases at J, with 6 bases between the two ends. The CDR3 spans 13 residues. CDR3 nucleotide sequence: TGCAGCGTTGAAGATAGCATCTACAATGAGCAGTTCTTC. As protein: CSVEDSIYNEQFF.

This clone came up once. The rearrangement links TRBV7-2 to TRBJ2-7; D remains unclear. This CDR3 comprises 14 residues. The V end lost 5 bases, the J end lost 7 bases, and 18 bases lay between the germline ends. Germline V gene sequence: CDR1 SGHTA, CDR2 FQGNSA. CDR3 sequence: CASSPGRGRGEQYF. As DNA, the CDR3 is TGTGCCAGCAGCCCGGGTCGTGGGCGAGGTGAGCAGTACTTC. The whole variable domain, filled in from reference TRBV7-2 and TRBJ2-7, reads GAGVSQSPSNKVTEKGKDVELRCDPISGHTALYWYRQSLGQGLEFLIYFQGNSAPDKSGLPSDRFSAERTGGSVSTLTIQRTQQEDSAVYLCASSPGRGRGEQYFGPGTRLTVT.

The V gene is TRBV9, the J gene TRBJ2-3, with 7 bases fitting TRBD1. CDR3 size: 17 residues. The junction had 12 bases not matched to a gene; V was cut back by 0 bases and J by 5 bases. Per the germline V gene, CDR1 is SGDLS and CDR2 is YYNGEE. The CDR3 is CASSVATLGRGQDTQYF. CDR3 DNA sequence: TGTGCCAGCAGCGTAGCTACGCTTGGAAGGGGGCAAGATACGCAGTATTTT.

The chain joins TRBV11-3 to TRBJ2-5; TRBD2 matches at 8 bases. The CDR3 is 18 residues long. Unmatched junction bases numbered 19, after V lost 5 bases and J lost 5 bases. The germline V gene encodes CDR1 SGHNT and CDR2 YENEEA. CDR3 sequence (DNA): TGTGCCAGCAGCACGTACCGACTAGCGACCCAGAGGGTGGAGACCCAGTACTTC. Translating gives CASSTYRLATQRVETQYF.

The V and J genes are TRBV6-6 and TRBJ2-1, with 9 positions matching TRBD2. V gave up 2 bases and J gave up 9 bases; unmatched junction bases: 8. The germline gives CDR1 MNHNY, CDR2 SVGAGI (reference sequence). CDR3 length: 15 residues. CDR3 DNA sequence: TGTGCCAGCAGTTACGGGCTAGCGGGAAACCTTGAGCAGTTCTTC. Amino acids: CASSYGLAGNLEQFF.

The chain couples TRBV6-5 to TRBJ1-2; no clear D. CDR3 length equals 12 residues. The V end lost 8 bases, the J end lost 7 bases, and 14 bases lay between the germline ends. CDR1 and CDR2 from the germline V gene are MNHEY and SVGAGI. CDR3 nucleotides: TGTGCCAGCCAAGCTCTCGGGAGTGGCTACACCTTC. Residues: CASQALGSGYTF.

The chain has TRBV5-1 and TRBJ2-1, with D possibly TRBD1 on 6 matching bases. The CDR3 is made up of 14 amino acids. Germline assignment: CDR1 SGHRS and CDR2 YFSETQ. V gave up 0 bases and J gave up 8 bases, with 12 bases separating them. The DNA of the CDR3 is TGCGCCAGCAGCTTGGAGGGGGAGTTGTATGAGCAGTTCTTC. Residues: CASSLEGELYEQFF.

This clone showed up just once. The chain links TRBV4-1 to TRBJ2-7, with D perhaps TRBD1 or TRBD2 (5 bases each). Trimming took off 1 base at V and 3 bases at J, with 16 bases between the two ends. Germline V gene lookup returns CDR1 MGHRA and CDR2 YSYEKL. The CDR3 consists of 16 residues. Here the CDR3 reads CASSQAIGTTIYEQYF. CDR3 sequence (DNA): TGCGCCAGCAGCCAAGCCATAGGGACCACCATCTACGAGCAGTACTTC.

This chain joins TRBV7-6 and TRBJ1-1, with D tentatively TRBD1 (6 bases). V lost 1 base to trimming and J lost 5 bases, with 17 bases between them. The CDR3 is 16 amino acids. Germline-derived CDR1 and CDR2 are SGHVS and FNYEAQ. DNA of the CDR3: TGTGCCAGCAGCTTAGAGGCCGGGGGGCCATGGACTGAAGCTTTCTTT. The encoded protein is CASSLEAGGPWTEAFF.

CDR3 amino acids: CASSEEGLDEQFF. The CDR3 DNA reads TGTGCCAGCAGTGAGGAGGGGTTGGATGAGCAGTTCTTC. J is TRBJ2-1 and V is TRBV6-4; weak D call: TRBD2 (6 bases). This CDR3 has 13 residues. The V end lost 3 bases, the J end lost 8 bases, and 11 bases lay between the germline ends. The germline V gene encodes CDR1 MRHNA and CDR2 SNTAGT.

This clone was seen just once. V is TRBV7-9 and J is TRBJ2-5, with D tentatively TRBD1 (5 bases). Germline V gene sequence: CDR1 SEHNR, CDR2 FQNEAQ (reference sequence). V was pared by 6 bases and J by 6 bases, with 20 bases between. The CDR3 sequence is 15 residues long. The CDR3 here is CASSPLQGAGKTQYF. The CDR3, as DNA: TGTGCCAGCAGTCCACTTCAGGGCGCAGGGAAGACCCAGTACTTC. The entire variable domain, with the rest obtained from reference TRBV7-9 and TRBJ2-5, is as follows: DTGVSQNPRHKITKRGQNVTFRCDPISEHNRLYWYRQTLGQGPEFLTYFQNEAQLEKSRLLSDRFSAERPKGSFSTLEIQRTEQGDSAMYLCASSPLQGAGKTQYFGPGTRLLVL.

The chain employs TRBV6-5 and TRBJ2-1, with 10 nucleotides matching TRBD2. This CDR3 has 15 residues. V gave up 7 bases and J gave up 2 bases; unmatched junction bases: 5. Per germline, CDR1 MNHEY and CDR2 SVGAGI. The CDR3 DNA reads TGTGCCAGCAACTCCGGGACTAGCGCCTACAATGAGCAGTTCTTC. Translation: CASNSGTSAYNEQFF.

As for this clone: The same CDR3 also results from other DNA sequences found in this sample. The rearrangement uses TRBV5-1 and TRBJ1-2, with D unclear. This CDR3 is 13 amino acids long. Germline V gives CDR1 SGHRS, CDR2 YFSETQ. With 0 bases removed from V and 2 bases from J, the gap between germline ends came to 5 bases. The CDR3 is CASSLGGNYGYTF. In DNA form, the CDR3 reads TGCGCCAGCAGCTTGGGGGGAAACTATGGCTACACCTTC.

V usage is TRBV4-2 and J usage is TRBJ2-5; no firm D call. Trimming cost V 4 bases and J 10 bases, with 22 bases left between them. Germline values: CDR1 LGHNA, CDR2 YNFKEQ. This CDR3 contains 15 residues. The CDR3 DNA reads TGTGCCAGCAGCCTCAACCTCATGGGGTGGCTGGACCAGTACTTC. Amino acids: CASSLNLMGWLDQYF.

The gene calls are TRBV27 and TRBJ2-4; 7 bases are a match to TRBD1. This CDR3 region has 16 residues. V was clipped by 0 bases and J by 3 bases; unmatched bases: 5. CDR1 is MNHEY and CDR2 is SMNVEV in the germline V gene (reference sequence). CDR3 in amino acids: CASSLSATGSKNIQYF. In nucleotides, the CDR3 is TGTGCCAGCAGTTTATCAGCGACAGGGAGCAAAAACATTCAGTACTTC.

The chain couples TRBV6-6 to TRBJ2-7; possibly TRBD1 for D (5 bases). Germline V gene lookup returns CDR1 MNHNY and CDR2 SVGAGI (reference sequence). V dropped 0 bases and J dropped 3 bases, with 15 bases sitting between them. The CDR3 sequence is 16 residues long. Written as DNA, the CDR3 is TGTGCCAGCAGTTACTCGCGCCAGGGCCCAGGCTACGAGCAGTACGTC. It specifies CASSYSRQGPGYEQYV.

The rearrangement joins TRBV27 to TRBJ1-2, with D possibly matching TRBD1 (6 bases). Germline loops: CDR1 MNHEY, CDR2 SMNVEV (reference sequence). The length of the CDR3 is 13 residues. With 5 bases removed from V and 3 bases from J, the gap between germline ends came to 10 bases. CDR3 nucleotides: TGTGCCAGCAGTCATGGGGGCGACTATGGCTACACCTTC. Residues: CASSHGGDYGYTF.

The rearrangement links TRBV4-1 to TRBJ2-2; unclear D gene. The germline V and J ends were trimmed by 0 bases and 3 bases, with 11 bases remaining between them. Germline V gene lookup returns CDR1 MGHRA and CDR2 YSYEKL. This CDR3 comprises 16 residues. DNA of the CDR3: TGCGCCAGCAGCCAAGATATCCAGGAGTACACCGGGGAGCTGTTTTTT. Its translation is CASSQDIQEYTGELFF.

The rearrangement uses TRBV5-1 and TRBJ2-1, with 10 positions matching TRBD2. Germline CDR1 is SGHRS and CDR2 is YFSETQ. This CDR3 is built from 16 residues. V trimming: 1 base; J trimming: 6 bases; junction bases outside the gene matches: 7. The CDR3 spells CASSLSSTSGSNEQFF. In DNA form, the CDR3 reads TGCGCCAGCAGCTTGTCGTCGACTAGCGGGTCCAATGAGCAGTTCTTC.